Below, one TCR beta chain is given with its context. This sample stems from a study of cytotoxic CD8 clonotypes in ibrutinib-treated CLL. TCRdb's table, derived via immunoSEQ multiplex PCR, lists solely in-frame clones and lacks some. The sample lists about 130,000 clones; 70% to 90% were seen once. The ends lost 4 bases at V and 4 bases at J; junction bases unmatched: 5. The germline gives CDR1 MNHEY, CDR2 SVGAGI. The CDR3 is 15 residues long. The source of this sequence is a human donor with chronic lymphocytic leukemia. The chain couples TRBV6-5 to TRBJ2-2; 8 bases are a match to TRBD1. The starting material was PBMCs, obtained after 24 months of ibrutinib treatment. CDR3 nucleotide sequence: TGTGCCAGCAGTTTCTCAGGGACAGGCACCGGGGAGCTGTTTTTT. Encoded protein: CASSFSGTGTGELFF.